This T cell receptor beta chain was found in a study of control samples from healthy donors and cancer patients. The CDR3 has 13 residues. Germline V CDR1 and CDR2: SGHRS, YFSETQ. J was trimmed by 10 bases and V by 4 bases; bases with no gene match: 6. TCRdb's table, derived via immunoSEQ multiplex PCR, lists solely in-frame clones and lacks some. The data hold approximately 100,000 clones, with roughly 92% observed a single time. This sequence originates from a human donor in good health. The donor label of this sample is uncertain. Sequencing was done on a sample of blood. V is TRBV5-1 and J is TRBJ2-1, with TRBD1 identical over 9 bases. The CDR3 bases are TGCGCCAGCAGCCAGGACAGGGGAGGGGAGCAGTTCTTC. As protein: CASSQDRGGEQFF.